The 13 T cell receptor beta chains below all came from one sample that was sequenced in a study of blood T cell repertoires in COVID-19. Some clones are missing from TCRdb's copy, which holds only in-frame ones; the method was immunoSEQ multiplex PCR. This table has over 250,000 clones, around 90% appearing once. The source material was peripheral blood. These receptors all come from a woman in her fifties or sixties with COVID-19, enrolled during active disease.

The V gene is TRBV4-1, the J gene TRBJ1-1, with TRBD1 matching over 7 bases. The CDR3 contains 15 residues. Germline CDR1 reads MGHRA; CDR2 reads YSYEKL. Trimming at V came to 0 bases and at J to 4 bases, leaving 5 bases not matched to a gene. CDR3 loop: CASSQDRGRGTEAFF. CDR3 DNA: TGCGCCAGCAGCCAAGATAGGGGGCGCGGCACTGAAGCTTTCTTT.

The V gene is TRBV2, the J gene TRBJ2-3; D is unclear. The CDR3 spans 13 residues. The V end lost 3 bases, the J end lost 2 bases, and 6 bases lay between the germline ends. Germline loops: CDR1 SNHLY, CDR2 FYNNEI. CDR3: CASSEENTDTQYF. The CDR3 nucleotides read TGTGCCAGCAGTGAGGAGAACACAGATACGCAGTATTTT.

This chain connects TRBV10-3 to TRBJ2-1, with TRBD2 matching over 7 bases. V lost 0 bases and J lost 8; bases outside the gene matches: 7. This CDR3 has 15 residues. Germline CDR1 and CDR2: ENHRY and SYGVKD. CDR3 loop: CAISESPGTNDEQFF. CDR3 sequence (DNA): TGTGCCATCAGTGAGTCGCCCGGGACTAACGATGAGCAGTTCTTC.

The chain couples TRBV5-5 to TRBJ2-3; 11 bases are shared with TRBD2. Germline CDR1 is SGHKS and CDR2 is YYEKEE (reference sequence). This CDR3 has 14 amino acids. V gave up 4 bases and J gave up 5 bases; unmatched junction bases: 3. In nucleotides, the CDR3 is TGTGCCAGCAGCCGAGGACTAGCGGGAGATACGCAGTATTTT. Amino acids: CASSRGLAGDTQYF. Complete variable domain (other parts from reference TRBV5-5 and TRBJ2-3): DAGVTQSPTHLIKTRGQQVTLRCSPISGHKSVSWYQQVLGQGPQFIFQYYEKEERGRGNFPDRFSARQFPNYSSELNVNALLLGDSALYLCASSRGLAGDTQYFGPGTRLTVL.

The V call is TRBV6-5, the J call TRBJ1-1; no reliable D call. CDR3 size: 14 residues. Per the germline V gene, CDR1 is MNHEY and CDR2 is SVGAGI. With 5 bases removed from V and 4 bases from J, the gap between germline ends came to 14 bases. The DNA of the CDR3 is TGTGCCAGCAGTACCCAGGTGGGTGGCACTGAAGCTTTCTTT. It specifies CASSTQVGGTEAFF.

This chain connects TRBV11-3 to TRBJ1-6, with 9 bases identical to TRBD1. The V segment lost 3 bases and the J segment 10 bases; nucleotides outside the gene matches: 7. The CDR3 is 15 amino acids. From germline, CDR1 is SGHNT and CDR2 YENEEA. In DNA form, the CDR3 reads TGTGCCAGCAGCTTTGGGACAGGGAGGGACTCACCCCTCCACTTT. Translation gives CASSFGTGRDSPLHF. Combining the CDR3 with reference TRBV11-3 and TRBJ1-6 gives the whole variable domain EAGVVQSPRYKIIEKKQPVAFWCNPISGHNTLYWYLQNLGQGPELLIRYENEEAVDDSQLPKDRFSAERLKGVDSTLKIQPAELGDSAVYLCASSFGTGRDSPLHFGNGTRLTVT.

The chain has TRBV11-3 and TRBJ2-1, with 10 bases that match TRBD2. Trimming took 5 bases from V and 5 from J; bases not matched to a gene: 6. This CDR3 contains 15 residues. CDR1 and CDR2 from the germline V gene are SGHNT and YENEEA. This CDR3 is CASSLRLAGHNEQFF. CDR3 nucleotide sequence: TGTGCCAGCAGCCTGAGACTAGCGGGCCACAATGAGCAGTTCTTC.

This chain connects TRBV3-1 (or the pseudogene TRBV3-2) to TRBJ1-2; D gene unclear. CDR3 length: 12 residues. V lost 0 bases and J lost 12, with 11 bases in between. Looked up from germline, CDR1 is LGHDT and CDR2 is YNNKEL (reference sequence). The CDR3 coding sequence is TGTGCCAGCAGCCAAGACCACCTAGGAGACACCTTC. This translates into CASSQDHLGDTF.

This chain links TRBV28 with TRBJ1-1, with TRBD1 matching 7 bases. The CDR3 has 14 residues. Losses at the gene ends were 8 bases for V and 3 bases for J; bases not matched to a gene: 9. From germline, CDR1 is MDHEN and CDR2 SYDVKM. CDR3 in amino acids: CASGRQGYDTEAFF. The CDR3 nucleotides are TGTGCCAGCGGTCGACAGGGATATGACACTGAAGCTTTCTTT.

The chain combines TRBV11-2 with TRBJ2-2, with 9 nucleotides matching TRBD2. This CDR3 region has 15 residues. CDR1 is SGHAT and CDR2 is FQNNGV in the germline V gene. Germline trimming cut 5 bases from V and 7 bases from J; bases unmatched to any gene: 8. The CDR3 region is CASSQRERGVGELFF. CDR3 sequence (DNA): TGTGCCAGCAGCCAGCGGGAGCGGGGGGTCGGGGAGCTGTTTTTT.

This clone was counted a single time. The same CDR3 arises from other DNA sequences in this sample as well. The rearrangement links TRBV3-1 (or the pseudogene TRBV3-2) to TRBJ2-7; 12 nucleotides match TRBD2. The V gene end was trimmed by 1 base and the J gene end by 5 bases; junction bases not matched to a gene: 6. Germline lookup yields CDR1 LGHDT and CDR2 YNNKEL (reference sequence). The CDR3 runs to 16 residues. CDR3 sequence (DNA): TGTGCCAGCAGCCAAGGACGACTAGCGGGAGTAAACGAGCAGTACTTC. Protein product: CASSQGRLAGVNEQYF.

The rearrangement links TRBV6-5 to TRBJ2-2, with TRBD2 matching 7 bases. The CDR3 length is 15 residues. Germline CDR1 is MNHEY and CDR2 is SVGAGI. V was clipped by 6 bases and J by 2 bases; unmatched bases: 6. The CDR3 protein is CASSLRGLNTGELFF. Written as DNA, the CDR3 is TGTGCCAGCAGCCTAAGGGGACTAAACACCGGGGAGCTGTTTTTT.

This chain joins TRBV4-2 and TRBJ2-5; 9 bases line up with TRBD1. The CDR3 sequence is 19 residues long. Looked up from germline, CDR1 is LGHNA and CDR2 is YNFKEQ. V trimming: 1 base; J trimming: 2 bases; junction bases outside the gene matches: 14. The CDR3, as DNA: TGTGCCAGCAGCCAAGGTACACAGGGGGCTAGCGGAGAGCAAGAGACCCAGTACTTC. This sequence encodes CASSQGTQGASGEQETQYF.